This T cell receptor (beta chain) was sequenced during a study of T-cell reconstitution after alpha-beta-depleted transplantation in children. Unique molecular identifiers were incorporated when the TCRbeta library was constructed. TCRdb reanalysed the PCR reads using MiXCR and keeps one entry per CDR3 protein. The sample includes over 550,000 distinct CDR3 sequences, about 10% of them seen just once. Specimen: PBMCs from the stem cell graft donor, collected from the stem cell graft. The source is a human donor who donated a stem cell graft to a child with acute myeloid leukemia.

The CDR3 loop reads CSADRGYGYTF. The CDR3 bases are TGCAGCGCTGACAGGGGCTATGGCTACACCTTC. The rearrangement uses TRBV29-1 and TRBJ1-2, with 8 bases aligning to TRBD1. This CDR3 is 11 amino acids long. V shed 7 bases, J shed 4 bases, and the junction held 2 bases outside the gene matches. Germline values: CDR1 SQVTM, CDR2 ANQGSEA.